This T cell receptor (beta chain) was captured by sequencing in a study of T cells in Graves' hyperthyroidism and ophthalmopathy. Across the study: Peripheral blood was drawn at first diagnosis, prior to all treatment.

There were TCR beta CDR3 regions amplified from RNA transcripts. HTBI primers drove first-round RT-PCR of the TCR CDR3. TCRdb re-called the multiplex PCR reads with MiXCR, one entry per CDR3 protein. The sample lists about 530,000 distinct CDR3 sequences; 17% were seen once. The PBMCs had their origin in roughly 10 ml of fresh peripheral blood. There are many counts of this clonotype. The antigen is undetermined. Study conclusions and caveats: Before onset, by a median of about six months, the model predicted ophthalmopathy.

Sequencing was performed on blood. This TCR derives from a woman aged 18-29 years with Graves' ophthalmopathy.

The CDR3, as DNA: TGTGCCAGCAGTGGCGCCGGGACAGGGCCATACGAGCAGTACTTC. Amino acid sequence: CASSGAGTGPYEQYF. V and J are TRBV28 and TRBJ2-7; TRBD1 aligns across 9 bases. This CDR3 comprises 15 residues. With 5 bases clipped from V and 4 bases from J, the junction kept 9 bases outside the gene matches. CDR1 is MDHEN, CDR2 SYDVKM, per germline.